The 15 T cell receptor beta chains below were found in one sample sequenced in a study of T-cell reconstitution after alpha-beta-depleted transplantation in children. Preparing the TCRbeta library involved the use of unique molecular identifiers. TCRdb recomputed calls from the PCR reads with MiXCR, one row per CDR3 protein. This sample yields around 800,000 distinct CDR3 sequences, of which roughly 16% are seen a single time; about 5% belongs to the top ten. Source: PBMCs, mostly from graft donor cells, taken 360 days after TCRalphabeta/CD19-depleted stem cell transplant. The receptors shown here come from a male patient between 5 and 17 years old who had a stem cell transplant for acute lymphoblastic leukemia, so the T cells may come from the graft donor.

The rearrangement uses TRBV7-9 and TRBJ2-1; perhaps TRBD2 as D (6 bases). V was cut by 0 bases and J by 4 bases, with 13 bases left in between. Germline lookup yields CDR1 SEHNR and CDR2 FQNEAQ (reference sequence). The CDR3 is made up of 16 amino acids. CDR3 amino acids: CASSLASGLFYNEQFF. The CDR3 DNA is TGTGCCAGCAGCTTAGCATCGGGACTTTTTTACAATGAGCAGTTCTTC.

This clonotype was observed a few times. The gene calls are TRBV20-1 and TRBJ2-5; TRBD1 or TRBD2 may be the D gene (5 bases each). CDR3 length equals 15 residues. The V end was cut by 3 bases, the J end by 4 bases, with 18 bases between. Germline V lookup: CDR1 DFQATT, CDR2 SNEGSKA (reference sequence). Written as DNA, the CDR3 is TGCAGTGCTAGGGGGGAGCGCCAACGGAGAGAGACCCAGTACTTC. This codes for CSARGERQRRETQYF.

Concerning this clonotype: This may arise from a read error, as a much more abundant clone is one base away. J is TRBJ2-7 and V is TRBV5-1; D tentatively fits TRBD1 or TRBD2 (6 bases each). This CDR3 is 16 amino acids long. The V end was cut by 2 bases, the J end by 2 bases, with 17 bases between. Germline assignment: CDR1 SGHRS and CDR2 YFSETQ. The CDR3 DNA reads as TGCGCCAGCAGCTTTTCGAGGCGGGACAATCCCTACGAGCAGTACTTC. Residues: CASSFSRRDNPYEQYF.

This clonotype has only a few counts. The rearrangement joins TRBV6-1 to TRBJ2-5; 12 nucleotides agree with TRBD2. With V trimmed by 7 bases and J by 4 bases, 10 bases remained unmatched. This CDR3 has 16 residues. Per germline, CDR1 MNHNS and CDR2 SASEGT. In nucleotides, the CDR3 is TGTGCCAGCAACTACCGGGAACTAGCGGGAGGAGAGACCCAGTACTTC. Its protein is CASNYRELAGGETQYF.

This clonotype was counted a few times. The CDR3 sequence is CASSLDPINTGELFF. DNA for the CDR3: TGTGCCAGCAGCTTAGATCCGATTAACACCGGGGAGCTGTTTTTT. The chain has TRBV7-8 and TRBJ2-2, with D uncertain. Trimming removed 1 base from V and 2 bases from J, with 8 bases in between. Per the germline V gene, CDR1 is SGHVS and CDR2 is FQNEAQ. CDR3 length: 15 amino acids.

A few counts support this clonotype. This chain links TRBV7-9 with TRBJ2-1; 7 positions agree with TRBD1. The germline gives CDR1 SEHNR, CDR2 FQNEAQ (reference sequence). The CDR3 has 17 amino acids. V trimming: 4 bases; J trimming: 0 bases; junction bases outside the gene matches: 9. The CDR3 loop reads CASSSTGWTGSYNEQFF. The DNA for the CDR3 is TGTGCCAGCAGCTCCACCGGCTGGACAGGCTCCTACAATGAGCAGTTCTTC.

There are a few counts of this clonotype. CDR3 sequence: CASTLSVVVGSPLHF. DNA of the CDR3: TGTGCCAGCACCCTATCGGTAGTGGTTGGGTCACCCCTCCACTTT. The chain employs TRBV6-1 and TRBJ1-6; D call uncertain. CDR1 is MNHNS and CDR2 is SASEGT in the germline V gene. CDR3 length: 15 residues. Trimming removed 7 bases at V and 10 bases at J, with 20 bases between.

V gene TRBV6-5 combines with J gene TRBJ2-3; D remains unclear. The CDR3 extends over 12 amino acids. The germline V gene encodes CDR1 MNHEY and CDR2 SVGAGI. V was shortened by 4 bases and J by 8 bases, with 10 bases between the two germline ends. The CDR3 is CASSSSVGTQYF. CDR3 nucleotide sequence: TGTGCCAGCAGTTCCTCCGTTGGTACGCAGTATTTT.

The rearrangement joins TRBV10-3 to TRBJ2-5; 14 nucleotides agree with TRBD2. This CDR3 region has 17 residues. Germline V gives CDR1 ENHRY, CDR2 SYGVKD. V lost 5 bases and J lost 7; bases outside the gene matches: 12. The chain's CDR3 is CAISRRTSGRSTRTQYF. In nucleotides, the CDR3 is TGTGCCATCAGTCGCCGGACTAGCGGGAGGTCGACACGGACCCAGTACTTC.

This sequence joins TRBV5-1 and TRBJ2-1, with TRBD2 identical over 11 bases. The CDR3 contains 16 residues. J lost 8 bases, V lost 0 bases, and 7 bases had no gene match. Germline V gene data show CDR1 as SGHRS and CDR2 as YFSETQ. The CDR3 sequence is CASSLALAGGPDEQFF. CDR3 coding DNA: TGCGCCAGCAGCTTGGCATTAGCGGGAGGGCCCGATGAGCAGTTCTTC.

This clonotype was recorded at least ten times. The CDR3 here is CSASGTSSYNEQFF. CDR3 nucleotides: TGCAGTGCTAGTGGGACTAGCTCCTACAATGAGCAGTTCTTC. V usage is TRBV20-1 and J usage is TRBJ2-1, with 8 bases that match TRBD2. Germline CDR1 DFQATT, CDR2 SNEGSKA (reference sequence). The CDR3 has 14 amino acids. Trimming took 3 bases from V and 0 from J; bases not matched to a gene: 1.

The chain carries TRBV2 and TRBJ2-7, with unresolved D. Trimming removed 5 bases from V and 3 bases from J, with 11 bases in between. Germline CDR1 SNHLY, CDR2 FYNNEI. This CDR3 contains 13 residues. In DNA, the CDR3 is TGTGCCAGCAGTCGATGGGCAGACTACGAGCAGTACTTC. This codes for CASSRWADYEQYF.

This clonotype was counted between two and nine times. The chain combines TRBV5-5 with TRBJ2-5, with TRBD2 identical over 12 bases. CDR3 length: 15 residues. Germline V gene data show CDR1 as SGHKS and CDR2 as YYEKEE (reference sequence). The ends lost 4 bases at V and 6 bases at J; junction bases unmatched: 7. The DNA of the CDR3 is TGTGCCAGCAGCGAACGGACTAGCGGGAAAAAGACCCAGTACTTC. It is translated as CASSERTSGKKTQYF.

This chain links TRBV10-3 with TRBJ1-2, with unresolved D. CDR3 length equals 12 residues. Germline CDR1 reads ENHRY; CDR2 reads SYGVKD. V lost 3 bases to trimming and J lost 4 bases, with 6 bases between them. The DNA for the CDR3 is TGTGCCATCAGTGAAGGGCTCTATGGCTACACCTTC. Its translation: CAISEGLYGYTF.

The sample holds a few counts of this clonotype. The chain has TRBV7-8 and TRBJ2-1; 10 bases are shared with TRBD1. The CDR3 sequence is 16 residues long. Germline-derived CDR1 and CDR2 are SGHVS and FQNEAQ. V gave up 5 bases and J gave up 2 bases; unmatched junction bases: 6. CDR3 amino acids: CASSRRTGGTYNEQFF. DNA of the CDR3: TGTGCCAGCAGCCGACGGACAGGGGGAACCTACAATGAGCAGTTCTTC. Looking up the rest from reference TRBV7-8 and TRBJ2-1 gives the full variable domain: GAGVSQSPRYKVAKRGQDVALRCDPISGHVSLFWYQQALGQGPEFLTYFQNEAQLDKSGLPSDRFFAERPEGSVSTLKIQRTQQEDSAVYLCASSRRTGGTYNEQFFGPGTRLTVL.